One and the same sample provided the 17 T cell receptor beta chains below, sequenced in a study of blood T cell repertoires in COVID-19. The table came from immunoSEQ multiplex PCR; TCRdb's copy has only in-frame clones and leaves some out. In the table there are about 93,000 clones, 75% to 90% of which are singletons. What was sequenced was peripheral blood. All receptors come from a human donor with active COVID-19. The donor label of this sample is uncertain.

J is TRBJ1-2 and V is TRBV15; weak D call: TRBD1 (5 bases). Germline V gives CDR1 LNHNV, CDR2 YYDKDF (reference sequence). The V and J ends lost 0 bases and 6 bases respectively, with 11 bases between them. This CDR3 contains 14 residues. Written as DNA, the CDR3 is TGTGCCACCAGCAGAGATCGACAGCCAGATGGCTACACCTTC. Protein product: CATSRDRQPDGYTF.

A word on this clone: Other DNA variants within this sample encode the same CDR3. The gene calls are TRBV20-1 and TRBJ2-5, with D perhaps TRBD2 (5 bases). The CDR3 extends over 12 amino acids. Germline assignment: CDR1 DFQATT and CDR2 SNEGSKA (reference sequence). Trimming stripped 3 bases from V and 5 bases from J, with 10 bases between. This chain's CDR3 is CSASPTGETQYF. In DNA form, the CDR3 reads TGCAGTGCTAGTCCTACGGGGGAGACCCAGTACTTC.

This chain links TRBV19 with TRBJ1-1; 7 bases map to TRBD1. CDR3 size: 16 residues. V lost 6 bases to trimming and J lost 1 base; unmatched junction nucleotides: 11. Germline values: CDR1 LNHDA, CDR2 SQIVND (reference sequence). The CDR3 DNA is TGTGCCAGTAGACTAACCGGGACAGCGGAGAACACTGAAGCTTTCTTT. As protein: CASRLTGTAENTEAFF.

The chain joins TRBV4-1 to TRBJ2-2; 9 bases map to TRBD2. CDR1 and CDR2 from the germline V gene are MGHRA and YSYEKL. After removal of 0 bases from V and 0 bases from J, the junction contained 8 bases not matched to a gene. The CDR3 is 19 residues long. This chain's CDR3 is CASSQDPASGTANTGELFF. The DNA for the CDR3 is TGCGCCAGCAGCCAAGATCCCGCTAGCGGGACAGCGAACACCGGGGAGCTGTTTTTT.

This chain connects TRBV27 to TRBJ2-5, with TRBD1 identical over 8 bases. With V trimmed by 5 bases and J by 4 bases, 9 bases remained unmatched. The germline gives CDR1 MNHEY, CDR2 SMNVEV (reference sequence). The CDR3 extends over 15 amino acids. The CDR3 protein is CASSQRQGIGETQYF. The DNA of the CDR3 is TGTGCCAGCAGTCAGCGACAGGGGATCGGAGAGACCCAGTACTTC.

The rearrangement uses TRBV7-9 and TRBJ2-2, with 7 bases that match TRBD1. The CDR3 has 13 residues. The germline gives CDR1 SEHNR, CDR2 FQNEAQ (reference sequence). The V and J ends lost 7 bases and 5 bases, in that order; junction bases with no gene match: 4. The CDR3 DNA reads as TGTGCCAGCATCAACAGGGGAACCGGGGAGCTGTTTTTT. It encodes CASINRGTGELFF.

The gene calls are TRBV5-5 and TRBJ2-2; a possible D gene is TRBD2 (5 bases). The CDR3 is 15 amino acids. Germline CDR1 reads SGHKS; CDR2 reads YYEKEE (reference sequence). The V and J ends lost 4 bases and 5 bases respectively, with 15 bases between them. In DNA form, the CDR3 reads TGTGCCAGCAGCACTACGGAGAGAGGGACCGGGGAGCTGTTTTTT. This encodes CASSTTERGTGELFF.

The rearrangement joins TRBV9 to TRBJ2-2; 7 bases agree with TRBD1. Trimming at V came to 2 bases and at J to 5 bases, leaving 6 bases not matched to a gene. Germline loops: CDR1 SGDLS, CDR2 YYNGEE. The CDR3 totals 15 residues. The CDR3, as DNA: TGTGCCAGCAGCGTCGGCAGGGGGTCGACCGGGGAGCTGTTTTTT. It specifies CASSVGRGSTGELFF.

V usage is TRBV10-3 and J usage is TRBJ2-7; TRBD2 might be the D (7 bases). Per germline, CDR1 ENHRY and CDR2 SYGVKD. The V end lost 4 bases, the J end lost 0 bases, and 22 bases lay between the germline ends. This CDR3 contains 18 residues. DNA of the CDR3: TGTGCCATCAGTGCACCCTTTGGGGGGGCCCTCATCTCCTACGAGCAGTACTTC. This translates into CAISAPFGGALISYEQYF.

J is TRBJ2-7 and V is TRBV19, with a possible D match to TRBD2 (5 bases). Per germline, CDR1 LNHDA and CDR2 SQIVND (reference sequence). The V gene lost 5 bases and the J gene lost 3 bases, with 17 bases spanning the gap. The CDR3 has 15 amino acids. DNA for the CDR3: TGTGCCAGTAGTTTAACGGGGTCCGGGGTCTACGAGCAGTACTTC. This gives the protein CASSLTGSGVYEQYF. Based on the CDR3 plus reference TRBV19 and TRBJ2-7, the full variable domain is DGGITQSPKYLFRKEGQNVTLSCEQNLNHDAMYWYRQDPGQGLRLIYYSQIVNDFQKGDIAEGYSVSREKKESFPLTVTSAQKNPTAFYLCASSLTGSGVYEQYFGPGTRLTVT.

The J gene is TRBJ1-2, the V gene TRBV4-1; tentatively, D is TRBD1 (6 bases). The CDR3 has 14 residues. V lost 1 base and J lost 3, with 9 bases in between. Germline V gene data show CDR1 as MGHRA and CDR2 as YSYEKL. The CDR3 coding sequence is TGCGCCAGCAGCCAAGGTGGGGGCGACTATGGCTACACCTTC. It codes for CASSQGGGDYGYTF.

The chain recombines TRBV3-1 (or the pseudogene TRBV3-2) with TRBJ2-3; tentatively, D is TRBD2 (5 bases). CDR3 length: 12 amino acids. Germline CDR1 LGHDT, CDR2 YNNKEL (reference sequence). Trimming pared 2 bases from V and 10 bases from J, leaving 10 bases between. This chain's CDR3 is CASSQRLPSQYF. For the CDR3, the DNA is TGTGCCAGCAGCCAACGACTACCCTCGCAGTATTTT.

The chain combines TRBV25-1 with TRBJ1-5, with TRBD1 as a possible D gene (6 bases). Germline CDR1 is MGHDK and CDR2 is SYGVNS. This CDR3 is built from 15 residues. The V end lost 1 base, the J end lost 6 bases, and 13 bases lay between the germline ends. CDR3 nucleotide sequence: TGTGCCAGCAGTGAATCCAGGGGAAGTAGTCAGCCCCAGCATTTT. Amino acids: CASSESRGSSQPQHF.

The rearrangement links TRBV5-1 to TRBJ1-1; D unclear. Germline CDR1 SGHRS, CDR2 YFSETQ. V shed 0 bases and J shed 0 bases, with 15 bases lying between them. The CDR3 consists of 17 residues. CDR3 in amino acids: CASSLEGDFRLNTEAFF. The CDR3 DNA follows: TGCGCCAGCAGCTTGGAGGGAGACTTTCGTCTGAACACTGAAGCTTTCTTT.

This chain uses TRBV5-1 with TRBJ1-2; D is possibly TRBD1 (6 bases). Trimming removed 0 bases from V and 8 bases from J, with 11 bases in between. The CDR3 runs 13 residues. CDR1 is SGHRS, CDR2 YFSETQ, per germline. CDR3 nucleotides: TGCGCCAGCAGCTTGGTCCACAGGGACGGCTACACCTTC. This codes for CASSLVHRDGYTF. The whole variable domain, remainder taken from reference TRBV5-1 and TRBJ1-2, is KAGVTQTPRYLIKTRGQQVTLSCSPISGHRSVSWYQQTPGQGLQFLFEYFSETQRNKGNFPGRFSGRQFSNSRSEMNVSTLELGDSALYLCASSLVHRDGYTFGSGTRLTVV.

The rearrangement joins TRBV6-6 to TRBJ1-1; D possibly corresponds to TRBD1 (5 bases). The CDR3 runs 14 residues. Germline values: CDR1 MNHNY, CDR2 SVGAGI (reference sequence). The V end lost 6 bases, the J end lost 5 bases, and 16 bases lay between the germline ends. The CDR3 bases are TGTGCCAGCAGCCCCCTGGGGGGTGGGACTGAAGCTTTCTTT. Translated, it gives CASSPLGGGTEAFF.

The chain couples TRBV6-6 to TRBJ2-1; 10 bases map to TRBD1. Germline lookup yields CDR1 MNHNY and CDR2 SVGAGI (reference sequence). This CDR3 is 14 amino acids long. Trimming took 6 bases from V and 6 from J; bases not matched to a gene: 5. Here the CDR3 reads CASSRGTGVNEQFF. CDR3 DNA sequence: TGTGCCAGCAGCCGCGGGACAGGGGTCAATGAGCAGTTCTTC.